The 25 T cell receptor beta chains below come from one sample, sequenced in a study of blood T cell repertoires in COVID-19. Method: immunoSEQ multiplex PCR; TCRdb's copy keeps in-frame clones and lacks some. The sample lists 70,000 to 85,000 clones, around 83% occurring once. The sample was peripheral blood. The receptors come from a man older than 75 with active or convalescent COVID-19.

The table lists this clone with a count of one. The CDR3 DNA sequence: TGTGCCAGCAGTTACTCCCAGGGGATTAATGAAAAACTGTTTTTT. Protein: CASSYSQGINEKLFF. This rearrangement joins TRBV6-5 to TRBJ1-4; a weak D match, TRBD1 (6 bases). The CDR3 extends over 15 amino acids. V lost 0 bases, J lost 4 bases, and 9 bases lay in between. The germline V gene has CDR1 MNHEY and CDR2 SVGAGI.

This chain connects TRBV28 to TRBJ2-5, with TRBD2 as a possible D gene (5 bases). Germline assignment: CDR1 MDHEN and CDR2 SYDVKM. V shed 7 bases and J shed 2 bases, with 17 bases lying between them. CDR3 size: 15 residues. The CDR3 loop is CASILADSAQETQYF. CDR3 bases: TGTGCCAGCATCCTCGCGGATAGCGCTCAAGAGACCCAGTACTTC.

The V call is TRBV29-1, the J call TRBJ2-2, with 15 bases aligning to TRBD2. With V trimmed by 6 bases and J by 3 bases, 11 bases remained unmatched. CDR1 and CDR2 (germline): SQVTM, ANQGSEA. The CDR3 totals 18 residues. The CDR3 coding sequence is TGCAGCGTAGAGGGACTAGCGGGAGGAGTCGGGTACACCGGGGAGCTGTTTTTT. Its translation is CSVEGLAGGVGYTGELFF.

This clone came up once. The junction shows a germline mismatch at one end, possibly a read error. The V and J genes are TRBV24-1 and TRBJ2-3; 8 nucleotides match TRBD1. The CDR3 extends over 16 amino acids. Germline V gene data show CDR1 as KGHDR and CDR2 as SFDVKD. The CDR3 DNA sequence: TGTGCCACCCGTGAAAGCGACAGGGGTAATGCAGATACGCAGTATTTT. It yields the protein CATRESDRGNADTQYF.

V usage is TRBV6-5 and J usage is TRBJ1-5, with D tentatively TRBD1 (5 bases). V dropped 8 bases and J dropped 0 bases, with 14 bases sitting between them. Germline CDR1 MNHEY, CDR2 SVGAGI. This CDR3 comprises 15 residues. CDR3 coding DNA: TGTGCCAGCCTCGACAGAACAAGTAGCAATCAGCCCCAGCATTTT. This encodes CASLDRTSSNQPQHF.

This clone has more than one count but fewer than ten. The rearrangement joins TRBV5-4 to TRBJ2-1, with 9 bases lining up with TRBD2. CDR1 is SGHNT and CDR2 is YYREEE in the germline V gene (reference sequence). V lost 6 bases to trimming and J lost 7 bases; unmatched junction nucleotides: 8. CDR3 size: 14 residues. The CDR3 region is CASNPRGGLNEQFF. For the CDR3, the DNA is TGTGCCAGCAACCCGCGGGGGGGGCTTAATGAGCAGTTCTTC.

The V and J genes are TRBV27 and TRBJ1-2, with 8 bases identical to TRBD1. CDR3 size: 14 residues. V lost 5 bases and J lost 2; bases outside the gene matches: 4. Germline lookup yields CDR1 MNHEY and CDR2 SMNVEV (reference sequence). As DNA, the CDR3 is TGTGCCAGCAGTCCGAACAGGGGGAACTATGGCTACACCTTC. Protein: CASSPNRGNYGYTF.

The sample holds one count of this clone. The V call is TRBV6-2 or TRBV6-3, the J call TRBJ1-1; D is possibly TRBD1 (6 bases). The CDR3 contains 20 residues. V gave up 2 bases and J gave up 6 bases, with 31 bases separating them. Germline V gene sequence: CDR1 MNHEY, CDR2 SVGEGT. CDR3 coding DNA: TGTGCCAGCAGTTACCCACCTTCGAGTCGACAGGTGGATTATACCGCTGAAGCTTTCTTT. Translation: CASSYPPSSRQVDYTAEAFF.

V is TRBV10-3 and J is TRBJ2-7; TRBD1 matches 7 bases. The V gene end was trimmed by 3 bases and the J gene end by 7 bases; junction bases not matched to a gene: 9. This CDR3 has 14 amino acids. Germline CDR1 and CDR2: ENHRY and SYGVKD. The CDR3 loop reads CAISDRQGVDEQYF. CDR3 bases: TGTGCCATCAGTGATAGGCAGGGGGTCGATGAGCAGTACTTC.

The gene calls are TRBV4-1 and TRBJ2-2; 9 bases align to TRBD1. Unmatched junction bases numbered 8, after V lost 3 bases and J lost 3 bases. The germline gives CDR1 MGHRA, CDR2 YSYEKL. CDR3 size: 17 residues. The CDR3 nucleotides are TGCGCCAGCAGCCAGTTTACAGGGGGCAGAGACACCGGGGAGCTGTTTTTT. The encoded protein is CASSQFTGGRDTGELFF.

This clone occurred once. The chain joins TRBV15 to TRBJ2-1, with a tentative D call TRBD1 (5 bases). Germline V gene lookup returns CDR1 LNHNV and CDR2 YYDKDF (reference sequence). CDR3 length equals 13 residues. Trimming left V 3 bases short and J 10 bases short, with 13 bases between. The CDR3: CATSSPGKGEQFF. The CDR3 DNA is TGTGCCACCAGCAGCCCAGGGAAAGGGGAGCAGTTCTTC.

The chain joins TRBV19 to TRBJ2-7; 10 bases line up with TRBD1. The V and J ends lost 5 bases and 0 bases, in that order; junction bases with no gene match: 7. CDR1 is LNHDA and CDR2 is SQIVND in the germline V gene (reference sequence). The CDR3 is 16 residues long. The CDR3 region is CASSGVRDRGSYEQYF. The CDR3 coding sequence is TGTGCCAGTAGTGGCGTCCGGGACAGGGGCTCCTACGAGCAGTACTTC. Together with reference TRBV19 and TRBJ2-7, the CDR3 gives the full variable domain: DGGITQSPKYLFRKEGQNVTLSCEQNLNHDAMYWYRQDPGQGLRLIYYSQIVNDFQKGDIAEGYSVSREKKESFPLTVTSAQKNPTAFYLCASSGVRDRGSYEQYFGPGTRLTVT.

Here the CDR3 DNA reads TGTGCCAGCAGCCCGGGGACTAGCGGGGGGGCGGAGACCCAGTACTTC. It encodes CASSPGTSGGAETQYF. This chain connects TRBV11-2 to TRBJ2-5, with TRBD2 identical over 16 bases. V shed 5 bases, J shed 5 bases, and the junction held 5 bases outside the gene matches. The CDR3 length is 16 residues. The germline CDR1 and CDR2 sequences are SGHAT and FQNNGV.

For the CDR3, the DNA is TGTGCCAGCAGCCAAACCCGATCGCAGGGTATGGGCGAGCAGTACTTC. Translation: CASSQTRSQGMGEQYF. The gene calls are TRBV3-1 (or the pseudogene TRBV3-2) and TRBJ2-7, with D perhaps matching TRBD1 (5 bases). CDR1 is LGHDT, CDR2 YNNKEL, per germline (reference sequence). Trimming left V 2 bases short and J 6 bases short, with 20 bases between. The CDR3 runs to 16 residues.

The V call is TRBV5-4, the J call TRBJ1-2, with 8 nucleotides matching TRBD1. Trimming took 3 bases from V and 1 from J; bases not matched to a gene: 5. Germline lookup yields CDR1 SGHNT and CDR2 YYREEE (reference sequence). This CDR3 contains 15 residues. As DNA, the CDR3 is TGTGCCAGCAGCTATTCGGACAGGGTTAACTATGGCTACACCTTC. The encoded protein is CASSYSDRVNYGYTF.

This sequence joins TRBV18 and TRBJ1-5, with TRBD1 matching 7 bases. CDR3 length: 18 amino acids. V gave up 6 bases and J gave up 2 bases; unmatched junction bases: 16. Germline V lookup: CDR1 KGHSH, CDR2 LQKENI. The DNA for the CDR3 is TGTGCCAGCTCCCAGGGACAGAACTCACAAAGGGGCAATCAGCCCCAGCATTTT. It specifies CASSQGQNSQRGNQPQHF.

The V gene is TRBV4-3, the J gene TRBJ2-6; no definite D call. Germline CDR1 and CDR2: LGHNA and YSLEER. Trimming stripped 0 bases from V and 1 base from J, with 4 bases between. The CDR3 is 15 amino acids. The CDR3 region is CASSQDLSGANVLTF. For the CDR3, the DNA is TGCGCCAGCAGCCAAGATCTTTCTGGGGCCAACGTCCTGACTTTC.

The V gene is TRBV2, the J gene TRBJ2-7; D is perhaps TRBD1 (6 bases). The CDR3 contains 15 residues. CDR1 and CDR2 (germline): SNHLY, FYNNEI. The V and J ends lost 4 bases and 3 bases respectively, with 16 bases between them. For the CDR3, the DNA is TGTGCCAGCAGTGTTTTAAACAGGGAAAACTACGAGCAGTACTTC. Amino acid sequence: CASSVLNRENYEQYF.

The rearrangement uses TRBV5-1 and TRBJ2-2; D remains ambiguous. Germline V gene data show CDR1 as SGHRS and CDR2 as YFSETQ. The CDR3 runs to 14 residues. Trimming left V 0 bases short and J 4 bases short, with 7 bases between. DNA of the CDR3: TGCGCCAGCAGCTTGGGCAGGTTCACCGGGGAGCTGTTTTTT. Protein product: CASSLGRFTGELFF.

This sequence joins TRBV12-5 and TRBJ2-2; no firm D call. This CDR3 has 15 amino acids. The germline gives CDR1 LGHNT, CDR2 FRNRAP. Trimming cost V 6 bases and J 0 bases, with 11 bases left between them. CDR3 coding DNA: TGTGCTAGTGGGAACAGAGTCGCGAACACCGGGGAGCTGTTTTTT. It is translated as CASGNRVANTGELFF.

This chain connects TRBV7-3 to TRBJ1-1, with D possibly TRBD1 on 6 matching bases. This CDR3 contains 13 residues. The V gene's germline CDR1 is SGHTA and CDR2 FQGTGA. The germline V and J ends were trimmed by 5 bases and 1 base, with 8 bases remaining between them. CDR3 sequence: CASSMTGNTEAFF. CDR3 in DNA: TGTGCCAGCAGCATGACAGGGAACACTGAAGCTTTCTTT. Full variable domain (rest looked up from reference TRBV7-3 and TRBJ1-1): GAGVSQTPSNKVTEKGKYVELRCDPISGHTALYWYRQSLGQGPEFLIYFQGTGAADDSGLPNDRFFAVRPEGSVSTLKIQRTERGDSAVYLCASSMTGNTEAFFGQGTRLTVV.

The chain uses TRBV6-4 and TRBJ1-1; TRBD1 is a possible D gene (5 bases). The germline V and J ends were trimmed by 7 bases and 0 bases, with 6 bases remaining between them. CDR3 size: 12 residues. CDR1 is MRHNA, CDR2 SNTAGT, per germline. CDR3 sequence: CASKGVNTEAFF. The CDR3 DNA sequence: TGTGCCAGCAAAGGGGTGAACACTGAAGCTTTCTTT.

The J gene is TRBJ2-6, the V gene TRBV4-2, with TRBD2 as a possible D gene (6 bases). V lost 1 base and J lost 0, with 13 bases in between. The CDR3 consists of 18 residues. Germline V gene data show CDR1 as LGHNA and CDR2 as YNFKEQ. CDR3 in DNA: TGTGCCAGCAGCCAAGTCGGTCTCGGGAGCTCTGGGGCCAACGTCCTGACTTTC. It yields the protein CASSQVGLGSSGANVLTF.

V usage is TRBV3-1 (or the pseudogene TRBV3-2) and J usage is TRBJ2-7; TRBD2 is a possible D gene (5 bases). The CDR3 loop spans 12 amino acids. V lost 4 bases and J lost 4, with 8 bases in between. Germline V gene data show CDR1 as LGHDT and CDR2 as YNNKEL (reference sequence). The chain's CDR3 is CASSLTTYEQYF. CDR3 coding DNA: TGTGCCAGCAGCCTGACTACTTACGAGCAGTACTTC.

The genes are TRBV6-5 and TRBJ2-3, with 16 bases fitting TRBD2. The CDR3 contains 14 residues. Per germline, CDR1 MNHEY and CDR2 SVGAGI. V lost 5 bases to trimming and J lost 14 bases; unmatched junction nucleotides: 7. For the CDR3, the DNA is TGTGCCAGCAGTAAAACCGGGACTAGCGGGAGGGGGTATTTT. Its protein is CASSKTGTSGRGYF.